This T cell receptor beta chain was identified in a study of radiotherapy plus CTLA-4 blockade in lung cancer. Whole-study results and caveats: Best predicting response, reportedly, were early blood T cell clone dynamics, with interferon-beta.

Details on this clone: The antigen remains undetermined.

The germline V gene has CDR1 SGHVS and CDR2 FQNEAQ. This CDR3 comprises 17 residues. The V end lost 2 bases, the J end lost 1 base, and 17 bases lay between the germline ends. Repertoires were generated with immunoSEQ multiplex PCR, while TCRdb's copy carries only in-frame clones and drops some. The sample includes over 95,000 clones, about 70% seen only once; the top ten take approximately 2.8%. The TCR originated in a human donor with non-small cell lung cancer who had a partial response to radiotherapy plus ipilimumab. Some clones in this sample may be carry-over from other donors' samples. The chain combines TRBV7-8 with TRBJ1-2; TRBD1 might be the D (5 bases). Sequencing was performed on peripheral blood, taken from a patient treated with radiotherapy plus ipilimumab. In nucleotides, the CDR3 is TGTGCCAGCAGCTTAACGTCTGGGCAGGGTAGTAACTATGGCTACACCTTC. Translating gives CASSLTSGQGSNYGYTF.